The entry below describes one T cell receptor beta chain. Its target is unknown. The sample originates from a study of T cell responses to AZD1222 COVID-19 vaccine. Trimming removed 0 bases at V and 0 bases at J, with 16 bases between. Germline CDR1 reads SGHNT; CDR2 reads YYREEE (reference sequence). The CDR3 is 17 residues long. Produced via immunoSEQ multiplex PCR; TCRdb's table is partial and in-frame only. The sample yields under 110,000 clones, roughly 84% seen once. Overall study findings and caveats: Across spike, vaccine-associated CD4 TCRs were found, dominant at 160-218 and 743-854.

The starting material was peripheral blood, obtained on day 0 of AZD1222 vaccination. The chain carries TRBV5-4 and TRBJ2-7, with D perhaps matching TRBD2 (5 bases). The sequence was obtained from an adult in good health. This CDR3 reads CASSLGAPVSDSYEQYF. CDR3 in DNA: TGTGCCAGCAGCTTGGGGGCCCCTGTTAGCGACTCCTACGAGCAGTACTTC.